This T cell receptor (beta chain) was recorded in a study of neoadjuvant anti-PD-1 for oral cavity cancer. Measured with immunoSEQ multiplex PCR; TCRdb has only the in-frame clones, and not every one. The sample includes roughly 40,000 clones, around 79% seen only once; the top ten take around 5.1%. Time point described: after neoadjuvant nivolumab, at surgical resection. The germline V gene has CDR1 MNHEY and CDR2 SVGAGI. Trimming took 2 bases from V and 5 from J, leaving 14 bases between them. This CDR3 has 15 amino acids. The chain employs TRBV6-5 and TRBJ2-3; TRBD1 is a possible D gene (5 bases). The source of this sequence is a person between 40 and 79 years old with oral cavity squamous cell carcinoma. Sample: PBMCs, taken after nivolumab (anti-PD-1) treatment. Written as DNA, the CDR3 is TGTGCCAGCAGTTACCCGAACCAAGGGGAAGATACGCAGTATTTT. It is translated as CASSYPNQGEDTQYF.